This T cell receptor (beta chain) was sequenced during a study of T cell changes during pregnancy in multiple sclerosis. The CDR3 is 14 residues long. V was pared by 4 bases and J by 4 bases, with 4 bases of the junction left unmatched. CDR1 and CDR2 (germline): SGHNT, YYREEE (reference sequence). Method: immunoSEQ multiplex PCR; TCRdb's copy keeps in-frame clones and lacks some. The data show tens of thousands of clones, with 88% seen just once and more than 0.3% held by the top ten. The rearrangement joins TRBV5-4 to TRBJ2-3; TRBD2 aligns across 9 bases. The receptor's source is a female donor with multiple sclerosis, enrolled in a pregnancy study. The starting material was CD4+ T cells from peripheral blood mononuclear cells, obtained in the third trimester of pregnancy. CDR3 sequence: CASSNAGGPDTQYF. Written as DNA, the CDR3 is TGTGCCAGCAGCAACGCGGGGGGGCCAGATACGCAGTATTTT.